This record looks at one T cell receptor (beta chain) sequence and its context. Its antigen is not known. This entry is derived from a study of cytomegalovirus exposure and HLA in healthy donors. The wider study: In an earlier analysis, some 110 million unique TCR beta sequences were found from 150 million to 200 million T cells. From donors who were HLA-typed, an early data release held around 80 million unique TCRs. General study results and limits: In vitro testing confirmed three CMV-associated chains as specific for CMV antigens. Among the sequence variants, a highly shared cluster was likely an artifact of sequencing.

The PCR contained 60 Vbeta and 13 Jbeta primers. Using immunoSEQ multiplex PCR, the repertoire was profiled, and TCRdb retains in-frame clones only, with some absent. The sample has 200,000 to 300,000 clones, 82% seen once. Germline-derived CDR1 and CDR2 are MNHEY and SVGAGI. The CDR3 is made up of 15 amino acids. The V and J ends lost 2 bases and 3 bases, in that order; junction bases with no gene match: 2. This sequence originates from a middle-aged woman in good health and CMV-seropositive. The chain uses TRBV6-5 and TRBJ2-3, with 10 bases identical to TRBD1. Sequencing was performed on PBMCs. CDR3 DNA: TGTGCCAGCAGTTACAGACAGGGGGCGACAGATACGCAGTATTTT. It specifies CASSYRQGATDTQYF.